The 16 T cell receptor beta chains below were found in one sample sequenced in a study of beta chain features in type 1 diabetes. Study-wide points: TCRB CDR3s from Type 1 diabetes patients were moderately but significantly shorter in all four CD4+ subsets.

Their cognate antigens are unknown. The isolated RNA, all of it, was reverse transcribed, so expressed TCRB transcripts were what got sequenced. The protocol was immunoSEQ multiplex PCR, while the TCRdb copy is restricted to in-frame clones and leaves out a portion. This sample has roughly 700,000 clones, with 13% found just once. Material: naive CD4+ T cells from blood. These receptors were collected from a young man with type 1 diabetes.

This rearrangement joins TRBV30 to TRBJ2-1, with D perhaps matching TRBD2 (5 bases). Germline loops: CDR1 GTSNPN, CDR2 SVGIG (reference sequence). The V end was cut by 0 bases, the J end by 4 bases, with 13 bases between. This CDR3 has 15 amino acids. CDR3 protein: CAWSVIGIAYNEQFF. The DNA for the CDR3 is TGTGCCTGGAGTGTAATCGGGATAGCTTACAATGAGCAGTTCTTC.

The chain uses TRBV27 and TRBJ2-1; TRBD1 agrees at 7 bases. The trim removed 4 bases at V and 4 bases at J, leaving 1 base unmatched. This CDR3 has 13 amino acids. Germline V gene sequence: CDR1 MNHEY, CDR2 SMNVEV (reference sequence). The CDR3 DNA is TGTGCCAGCAGTTCGGGACAGTACAATGAGCAGTTCTTC. It translates to CASSSGQYNEQFF.

This clone was seen a handful of times. This chain joins TRBV28 and TRBJ1-4; D is ambiguous. V dropped 4 bases and J dropped 7 bases, with 16 bases sitting between them. Germline V gene data show CDR1 as MDHEN and CDR2 as SYDVKM. The CDR3 is 15 residues long. The CDR3 is CASSSLRDQGEKLFF. The CDR3 DNA is TGTGCCAGCAGTTCACTCAGAGATCAAGGTGAAAAACTGTTTTTT.

V gene TRBV5-1 combines with J gene TRBJ1-2, with 8 bases fitting TRBD1. This CDR3 region has 14 residues. From germline, CDR1 is SGHRS and CDR2 YFSETQ. Trimming took 4 bases from V and 4 from J; bases not matched to a gene: 6. The CDR3 loop is CASSDTGGGYGYTF. The CDR3 nucleotides read TGCGCCAGCAGCGATACAGGGGGTGGCTATGGCTACACCTTC.

This clone came up a few times. The V and J genes are TRBV5-6 and TRBJ2-7, with D maybe TRBD1 (6 bases). V dropped 6 bases and J dropped 5 bases, with 18 bases sitting between them. This CDR3 has 14 amino acids. The V gene's germline CDR1 is SGHDT and CDR2 YYEEEE. CDR3 residues: CASMGKGQSNEQYF. The DNA for the CDR3 is TGTGCCAGCATGGGGAAGGGACAATCTAACGAGCAGTACTTC.

The V gene is TRBV4-2, the J gene TRBJ2-3, with D possibly being TRBD2 (6 bases). Germline V gives CDR1 LGHNA, CDR2 YNFKEQ. With 1 base removed from V and 2 bases from J, the gap between germline ends came to 19 bases. The CDR3 has 18 residues. The CDR3 loop reads CASSQGPLAGSATDTQYF. The CDR3 DNA is TGTGCCAGCAGCCAAGGCCCACTAGCCGGGAGCGCCACAGATACGCAGTATTTT.

The CDR3 here is CASSYRSTGTDTQYF. CDR3 coding DNA: TGTGCCAGCAGTTACCGGTCGACCGGCACAGATACGCAGTATTTT. The gene calls are TRBV6-5 and TRBJ2-3; no definite D call. In germline, CDR1 is MNHEY, CDR2 SVGAGI. This CDR3 region has 15 residues. The V end lost 2 bases, the J end lost 1 base, and 10 bases lay between the germline ends.

CDR3 protein: CASSLQGGQYYEQYF. The CDR3 coding sequence is TGTGCCAGCAGCTTGCAAGGGGGCCAGTACTACGAGCAGTACTTC. The chain uses TRBV5-6 and TRBJ2-7, with 7 bases identical to TRBD1. With V trimmed by 1 base and J by 3 bases, 7 bases remained unmatched. The length of the CDR3 is 15 residues. Germline CDR1 SGHDT, CDR2 YYEEEE.

The rearrangement links TRBV29-1 to TRBJ1-4; D call uncertain. The CDR3 has 13 residues. Germline V gene lookup returns CDR1 SQVTM and CDR2 ANQGSEA. Trimming shortened V by 6 bases and J by 6 bases, and 14 bases separated the two germline ends. In DNA form, the CDR3 reads TGCAGCGTCTCTGGCGGTGGGGATGAAAAACTGTTTTTT. Its translation: CSVSGGGDEKLFF.

Note on this clone: Within the sample, other DNA sequences also encode this same CDR3. The chain combines TRBV9 with TRBJ2-5, with D unresolved. The CDR3 extends over 12 amino acids. Looked up from germline, CDR1 is SGDLS and CDR2 is YYNGEE. Trimming pared 3 bases from V and 3 bases from J, leaving 6 bases between. As DNA, the CDR3 is TGTGCCAGCAGCGCCGGCGAAGAGACCCAGTACTTC. Translated: CASSAGEETQYF.

V and J are TRBV7-9 and TRBJ1-6; D might be TRBD1 (6 bases). Trimming shortened V by 3 bases and J by 9 bases, and 12 bases separated the two germline ends. The CDR3 totals 14 residues. Germline CDR1 and CDR2: SEHNR and FQNEAQ (reference sequence). DNA of the CDR3: TGTGCCAGCAGCTTTCAGGGGTCGGGTTCACCCCTCCACTTT. Protein product: CASSFQGSGSPLHF.

This clone was seen more than once but under ten times. This chain uses TRBV13 with TRBJ1-2; 8 nucleotides agree with TRBD1. The germline gives CDR1 PRHDT, CDR2 FYEKMQ (reference sequence). The junction had 7 bases not matched to a gene; V was cut back by 5 bases and J by 8 bases. The CDR3 extends over 13 amino acids. CDR3: CASSPRTGSGYTF. CDR3 coding DNA: TGTGCCAGCAGCCCCCGGACAGGGAGCGGCTACACCTTC.

This clone was seen a few times. J is TRBJ1-5 and V is TRBV2; TRBD1 might be the D (5 bases). Trimming stripped 3 bases from V and 4 bases from J, with 13 bases between. This CDR3 comprises 15 residues. In germline, CDR1 is SNHLY, CDR2 FYNNEI. CDR3 sequence (DNA): TGTGCCAGCAGTGAGTCTCAGGGAGTGAATCAGCCCCAGCATTTT. Protein: CASSESQGVNQPQHF.

V gene TRBV29-1 combines with J gene TRBJ1-2, with D unclear. With 2 bases removed from V and 3 bases from J, the gap between germline ends came to 13 bases. Looked up from germline, CDR1 is SQVTM and CDR2 is ANQGSEA. The CDR3 totals 14 residues. Here the CDR3 DNA reads TGCAGCGTTGAACCCCGGTTAGGGTACTATGGCTACACCTTC. Its translation: CSVEPRLGYYGYTF.

This chain uses TRBV20-1 with TRBJ2-7, with D unclear. CDR1 and CDR2 from the germline V gene are DFQATT and SNEGSKA (reference sequence). The CDR3 covers 11 residues. V lost 5 bases to trimming and J lost 5 bases, with 10 bases between them. CDR3 DNA sequence: TGCAGTGCTCGGAATGGCCACGAGCAGTACTTC. Its translation is CSARNGHEQYF.

The chain employs TRBV29-1 and TRBJ1-5; TRBD1 might be the D (5 bases). Trimming took 7 bases from V and 2 from J, leaving 15 bases between them. This CDR3 region has 14 residues. Germline V lookup: CDR1 SQVTM, CDR2 ANQGSEA. The CDR3 sequence is CSAQGAGGNQPQHF. The CDR3 DNA reads TGCAGCGCGCAGGGCGCGGGGGGCAATCAGCCCCAGCATTTT.